These T cell receptor beta chains were read from a single sample in a study of blood T cells in healthy people across ages. TCRdb reanalysed the 5' RACE reads using MiXCR and keeps one entry per CDR3 protein. The sample lists approximately 780,000 distinct CDR3 sequences, under 30% occurring once. In addition, the sample was reused for a study of T cells of mothers and their children.

The sample taken for sequencing was blood. These receptors originate from a boy aged 5 to 17 in good health. Each CDR3 is given with its conserved first and last residue. The D gene is left open where the match is weak. Where a row states a size, it is once, few, many or the class of an expanded clone; other rows omit it.

j_gene,d_gene,abundance,v_gene,CDR3nt,CDR3aa
TRBJ2-7,NA,NA,TRBV21-1,TGTGCCAGCCCCCCCCGAAACGAGCAGTACTTC,CASPPRNEQYF
TRBJ2-5,NA,few,TRBV6-6,TGTGCCAGCAGTTCCGATGGCGGCGGGACCCAGTACTTC,CASSSDGGGTQYF
TRBJ2-7,TRBD1,few,TRBV10-2,TGCGCCAGCAGTGAGTCGACAGGGCTATGGCACGAGCAGTACTTC,CASSESTGLWHEQYF
TRBJ2-3,TRBD1,few,TRBV5-1,TGCGCCAGCAGCTTGAGGGGGACAGGGTTCATCCCAGATACGCAGTATTTT,CASSLRGTGFIPDTQYF
TRBJ2-1,TRBD2,few,TRBV5-6,TGTGCCAGCACCCCGCTCGCCCGGCGGGGGGTCTACAATGAGCAGTTCTTC,CASTPLARRGVYNEQFF
TRBJ2-5,TRBD2,NA,TRBV3-1,TGTGCCAGCAGCCCAGACCGACCGGGACTAGCCCTTGAAAGCAGGGAGACCCAGTACTTC,CASSPDRPGLALESRETQYF
TRBJ2-7,NA,few,TRBV5-1,TGCGCCAGCAGCCCATCACCGGGGGTCCCCGAGCAGTACTTC,CASSPSPGVPEQYF
TRBJ2-3,NA,few,TRBV29-1,TGCAGCGTCAGGTGGGGGGCCGACACAGATACGCAGTATTTT,CSVRWGADTDTQYF
TRBJ2-1,NA,few,TRBV5-1,TGCGCCAGCATGAGTACAGGGAGCTCCTACAATGAGCAGTTCTTC,CASMSTGSSYNEQFF
TRBJ1-5,TRBD1,few,TRBV6-1,TGTGCCAGCAGCCGCTATGCCGAGACCGGGACAGGGCAGCCCCAGCATTTT,CASSRYAETGTGQPQHF
TRBJ1-4,TRBD1,few,TRBV11-2,TGTGCCAGCAGCTTAGGAAGGACAGGGAATGAAAAACTGTTTTTT,CASSLGRTGNEKLFF
TRBJ1-1,NA,NA,TRBV11-2,TGTGCCAGCAGCTGGACGGGCACTGAAGCTTTCTTT,CASSWTGTEAFF
TRBJ1-4,NA,few,TRBV12-3/TRBV12-4,TGTGCCAGCAGGACAGGAGATGCAACTAATGAAAAACTGTTTTTT,CASRTGDATNEKLFF
TRBJ1-5,NA,few,TRBV6-1,TGTGCCAGCAGTAGGGACGGGTGGAATGAACAGCCCCAGCATTTT,CASSRDGWNEQPQHF
TRBJ2-7,TRBD1,few,TRBV11-1,TGTGCCAGCAGTTGGGACAGGAACGGTGCCTACGAGCAGTACTTC,CASSWDRNGAYEQYF
TRBJ2-7,NA,few,TRBV11-2,TGTGCCAGCAGCTTCCCTCAGGGGGGTGACACCTACGAGCAGTACTTC,CASSFPQGGDTYEQYF
TRBJ1-1,NA,few,TRBV7-2,TGTGCCAGCAGCCCTCAGACGAACACTGAAGCTTTCTTT,CASSPQTNTEAFF
TRBJ1-4,TRBD1,once,TRBV28,TGTGCCAGCAGTCGGACAGGGGGAGCGTCACGGGCACTGTTTTTT,CASSRTGGASRALFF
TRBJ2-1,NA,NA,TRBV27,TGTGCCAGCAGAGAGGAACTAGTGGTGTTCTCCTACAATGAGCAGTTCTTC,CASREELVVFSYNEQFF
TRBJ2-2,NA,NA,TRBV6-1,TGTGCCATCCCGGACAGAGGCACCGGGGAGCTGTTTTTT,CAIPDRGTGELFF
TRBJ2-1,NA,NA,TRBV15,TGTGCCACCAGAGGGATTCCTAGCTCCTACAATGAGCAGTTCTTC,CATRGIPSSYNEQFF
TRBJ2-3,NA,NA,TRBV15,TGTGCCACCACCATTAGGACCCTCGCAGATACGCAGTATTTT,CATTIRTLADTQYF
TRBJ2-7,NA,few,TRBV5-1,TGCGCCAGCAGCTCCCGTGGGGGATCTAGATACGAGCAGTACTTC,CASSSRGGSRYEQYF
TRBJ2-4,NA,few,TRBV18,TGTGCCAGCTCACCCAACGGGCCCAAAAACATTCAGTACTTC,CASSPNGPKNIQYF
TRBJ1-2,TRBD1,few,TRBV2,TGTGCCAGCACTCCGATCCCGGGACAGAGTTCTAACTATGGCTACACCTTC,CASTPIPGQSSNYGYTF
TRBJ1-2,TRBD1,few,TRBV14,TGTGCCAGCAGCCAACTCCGGGACAGCTACTATGGCTACACCTTC,CASSQLRDSYYGYTF
TRBJ2-7,TRBD1,NA,TRBV28,TGTGCCAGCAGTTTCAACTACAGGGGCCACGAGCAGTACTTC,CASSFNYRGHEQYF
TRBJ2-5,NA,NA,TRBV2,TGTGCCAGCATGCAGGAAGAGACCCAGTACTTC,CASMQEETQYF
TRBJ2-5,NA,few,TRBV10-3,TGTGCCATCAGCGCCGCCATACAGCCCCAAGAGACCCAGTACTTC,CAISAAIQPQETQYF
TRBJ2-1,TRBD1,NA,TRBV20-1,TGCAGTGCTCCCGAGGTAACAGGGGACTACAATGAGCAGTTCTTC,CSAPEVTGDYNEQFF
TRBJ2-7,TRBD1,few,TRBV20-1,TGCAGTGCTAGGGGACAGGGGGCAGGCGAGCAGTACTTC,CSARGQGAGEQYF
TRBJ1-5,TRBD1,NA,TRBV6-4,TGTGCCAGCAGCGAACGGACAGGGATGAATCAGTCCCAGCATTTT,CASSERTGMNQSQHF
TRBJ2-2,TRBD2,NA,TRBV12-3/TRBV12-4,TGTGCCAGCCATAAGGGGACTAGCGGTTACACCGGGGAGCTGTTTTTT,CASHKGTSGYTGELFF
TRBJ1-2,NA,few,TRBV4-1,TGCGCCAGCAGCCAAAATGCGGGGTCCGTTAACTATGGCTACACCTTC,CASSQNAGSVNYGYTF
TRBJ2-1,TRBD2,NA,TRBV10-3,TGTGCCATTGGAGCGGGGGGGCGGAATGAGCAGTTCTTC,CAIGAGGRNEQFF
TRBJ1-1,NA,NA,TRBV12-3/TRBV12-4,TGTGCCAGCAGTTCACAGGGTAGGGACACTGAAGCTTTCTTT,CASSSQGRDTEAFF
TRBJ2-1,NA,few,TRBV7-2,TGTGCCAGCAGCTTAATGGAAGGCTCCTACAATGAGCAGTTCTTC,CASSLMEGSYNEQFF
TRBJ2-7,NA,NA,TRBV28,TGTGCCAGCAGTATACAGGCCTACGAGCAGTACTTC,CASSIQAYEQYF
TRBJ1-5,TRBD1,NA,TRBV2,TGTGCCAGCAGACCCCAGCCAGGGGGCGATCAGCCCCAGCATTTT,CASRPQPGGDQPQHF
TRBJ2-5,NA,NA,TRBV20-1,TGCAGTGCTAGGTACCCGACGAGGGCCCAGTACTTC,CSARYPTRAQYF
TRBJ1-4,NA,NA,TRBV20-1,TGCAGTGCCCGAGGAACTGGTGAAAAACTGTTTTTT,CSARGTGEKLFF
TRBJ2-7,NA,NA,TRBV4-1,TGCGCCAGCAGCCATCCTGGGCCTTCCTACGAGCAGTACTTC,CASSHPGPSYEQYF
TRBJ2-7,TRBD2,NA,TRBV9,TGTGCCAGCAGCGTAGAGGGTAGCGGGGGAACGTACGAGCAGTACTTC,CASSVEGSGGTYEQYF
TRBJ2-7,TRBD1,NA,TRBV20-1,TGCAGTGCTAGAGCGCGACAGGGTGATTACGAGCAGTACTTC,CSARARQGDYEQYF
TRBJ1-4,NA,NA,TRBV6-2/TRBV6-3,TGTGCCAGCAGTCCCCGGGCAGGGGTTGTTGAAAAACTGTTTTTT,CASSPRAGVVEKLFF
TRBJ2-5,TRBD1,few,TRBV12-3/TRBV12-4,TGTGCCAGCAGTTTGCGGGGACAGGAACAAGAGACCCAGTACTTC,CASSLRGQEQETQYF
TRBJ2-7,NA,few,TRBV5-1,TGCGCCAGCAGCTTGGTTGGCGGATTCCTCTACGAGCAGTACTTC,CASSLVGGFLYEQYF
TRBJ1-2,NA,few,TRBV29-1,TGCAGCCCTCGACCGAGAGCTAACTATGGCTACACCTTC,CSPRPRANYGYTF
TRBJ1-5,TRBD1,many,TRBV12-5,TGTGCTAGTGGTTCGGGACCACGGGACAGTAATAGCAATCAGCCCCAGCATTTT,CASGSGPRDSNSNQPQHF
TRBJ1-1,TRBD1,few,TRBV29-1,TGCAGCGTCGACAGGGCGGGCACTGAAGCTTTCTTT,CSVDRAGTEAFF
TRBJ2-1,NA,NA,TRBV6-6,TGTGCCAGCAGCCCGTCCGGGACTCCCTCTAACAATGAGCAGTTCTTC,CASSPSGTPSNNEQFF
TRBJ2-7,TRBD1,NA,TRBV5-1,TGCGCCAGCAGCCTGCCGGGACAGGGTTCCGCCTACGAGCAGTACTTC,CASSLPGQGSAYEQYF
TRBJ2-7,NA,NA,TRBV20-1,TGCAGTGCCACGACGGGGTCTCTCGAGCAGTACTTC,CSATTGSLEQYF
TRBJ1-1,NA,few,TRBV28,TGTGCCAGCCGGCAGAATCCGAACACTGAAGCTTTCTTT,CASRQNPNTEAFF
TRBJ1-2,NA,few,TRBV2,TGTGCCAGCAGAGGTGGCAGGGGCCCTAACTATGGCTACACCTTC,CASRGGRGPNYGYTF
TRBJ1-4,NA,NA,TRBV5-1,TGCGCCAGCAGCTTGGGACAATACCCAGGGAGAGGTGAAAAACTGTTTTTT,CASSLGQYPGRGEKLFF
TRBJ2-1,NA,NA,TRBV15,TGTGCCACCAGCAGAGAGGGACTTAACAATGAGCAGTTCTTC,CATSREGLNNEQFF
TRBJ2-2,NA,NA,TRBV5-1,TGCGCCAGCAGCTGGGGACAACTAAACACCGGGGAGCTGTTTTTT,CASSWGQLNTGELFF
TRBJ1-5,NA,NA,TRBV20-1,TGCAGTGCTAGTCTGGCGGCCGCGGCTCAGCCCCAGCATTTT,CSASLAAAAQPQHF
TRBJ2-7,TRBD1,NA,TRBV5-1,TGCGCCAGCAGCCCTCGACCCGGACAGGGCGGCGACGAGCAGTACTTC,CASSPRPGQGGDEQYF